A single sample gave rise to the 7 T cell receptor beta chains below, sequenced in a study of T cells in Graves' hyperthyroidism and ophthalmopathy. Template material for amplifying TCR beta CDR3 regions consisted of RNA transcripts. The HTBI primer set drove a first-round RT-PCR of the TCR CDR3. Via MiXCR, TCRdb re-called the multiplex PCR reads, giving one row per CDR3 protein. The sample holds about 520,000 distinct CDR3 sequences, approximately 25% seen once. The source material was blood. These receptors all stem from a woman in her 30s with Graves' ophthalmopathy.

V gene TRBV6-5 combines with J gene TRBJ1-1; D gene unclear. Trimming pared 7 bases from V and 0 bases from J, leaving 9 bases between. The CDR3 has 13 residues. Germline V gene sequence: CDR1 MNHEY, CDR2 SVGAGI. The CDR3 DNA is TGTGCCAGCATTTTAGACATGAACACTGAAGCTTTCTTT. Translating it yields CASILDMNTEAFF.

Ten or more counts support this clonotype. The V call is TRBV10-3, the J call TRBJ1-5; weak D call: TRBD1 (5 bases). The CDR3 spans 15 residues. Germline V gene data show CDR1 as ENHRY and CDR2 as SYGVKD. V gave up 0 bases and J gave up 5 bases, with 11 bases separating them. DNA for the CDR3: TGTGCCATCAGTGAGTCGTGGGACCAAGATCAGCCCCAGCATTTT. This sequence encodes CAISESWDQDQPQHF.

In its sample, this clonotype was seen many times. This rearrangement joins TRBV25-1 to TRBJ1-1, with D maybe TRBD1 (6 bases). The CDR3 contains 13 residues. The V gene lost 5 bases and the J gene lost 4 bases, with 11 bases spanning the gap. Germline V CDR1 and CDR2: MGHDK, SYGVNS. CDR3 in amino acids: CASSIQGSTEAFF. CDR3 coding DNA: TGTGCCAGCAGTATACAGGGTAGCACTGAAGCTTTCTTT. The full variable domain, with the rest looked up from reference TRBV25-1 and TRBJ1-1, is EADIYQTPRYLVIGTGKKITLECSQTMGHDKMYWYQQDPGMELHLIHYSYGVNSTEKGDLSSESTVSRIRTEHFPLTLESARPSHTSQYLCASSIQGSTEAFFGQGTRLTVV.

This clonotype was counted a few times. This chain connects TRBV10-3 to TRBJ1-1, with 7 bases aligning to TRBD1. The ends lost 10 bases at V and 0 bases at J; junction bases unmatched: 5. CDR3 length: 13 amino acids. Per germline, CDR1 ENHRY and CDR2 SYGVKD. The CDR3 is CATNRGMNTEAFF. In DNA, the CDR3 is TGTGCCACAAACAGGGGCATGAACACTGAAGCTTTCTTT.

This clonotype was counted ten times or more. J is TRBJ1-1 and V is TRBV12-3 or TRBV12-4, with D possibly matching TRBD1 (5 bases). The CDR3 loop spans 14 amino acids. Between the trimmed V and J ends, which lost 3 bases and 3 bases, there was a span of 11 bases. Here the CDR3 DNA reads TGTGCCAGCAGTTTTTATCAGGGCGACACTGAAGCTTTCTTT. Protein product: CASSFYQGDTEAFF.

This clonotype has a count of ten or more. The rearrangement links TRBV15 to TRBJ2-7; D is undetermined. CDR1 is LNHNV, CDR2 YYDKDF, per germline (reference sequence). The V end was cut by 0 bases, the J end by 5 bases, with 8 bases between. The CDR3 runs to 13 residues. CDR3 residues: CATSRDRGHEQYF. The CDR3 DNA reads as TGTGCCACCAGCAGAGATCGTGGCCACGAGCAGTACTTC. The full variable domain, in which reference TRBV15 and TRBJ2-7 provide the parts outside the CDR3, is DAMVIQNPRYQVTQFGKPVTLSCSQTLNHNVMYWYQQKSSQAPKLLFHYYDKDFNNEADTPDNFQSRRPNTSFCFLDIRSPGLGDTAMYLCATSRDRGHEQYFGPGTRLTVT.

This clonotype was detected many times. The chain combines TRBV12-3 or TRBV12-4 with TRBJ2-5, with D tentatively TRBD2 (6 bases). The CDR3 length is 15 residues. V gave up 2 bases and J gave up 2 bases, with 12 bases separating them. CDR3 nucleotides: TGTGCCAGCAGTTTATCCAGGAGGGCTCAAGAGACCCAGTACTTC. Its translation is CASSLSRRAQETQYF.